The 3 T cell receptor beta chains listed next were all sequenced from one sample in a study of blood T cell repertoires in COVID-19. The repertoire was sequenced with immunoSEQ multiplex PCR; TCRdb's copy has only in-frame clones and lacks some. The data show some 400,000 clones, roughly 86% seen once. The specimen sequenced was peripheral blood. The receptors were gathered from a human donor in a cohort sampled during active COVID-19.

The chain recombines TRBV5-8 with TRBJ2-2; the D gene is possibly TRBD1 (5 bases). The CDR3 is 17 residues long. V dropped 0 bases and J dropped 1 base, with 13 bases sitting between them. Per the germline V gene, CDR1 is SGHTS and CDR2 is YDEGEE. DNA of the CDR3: TGTGCCAGCAGCTTGGGTACAGGATCCGTGAACACCGGGGAGCTGTTTTTT. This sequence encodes CASSLGTGSVNTGELFF.

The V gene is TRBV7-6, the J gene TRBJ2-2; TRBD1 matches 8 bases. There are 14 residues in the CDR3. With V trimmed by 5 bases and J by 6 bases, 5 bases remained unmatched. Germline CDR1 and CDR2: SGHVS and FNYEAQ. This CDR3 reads CASSQQGGAGELFF. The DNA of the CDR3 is TGTGCCAGCAGCCAACAGGGGGGAGCCGGGGAGCTGTTTTTT.

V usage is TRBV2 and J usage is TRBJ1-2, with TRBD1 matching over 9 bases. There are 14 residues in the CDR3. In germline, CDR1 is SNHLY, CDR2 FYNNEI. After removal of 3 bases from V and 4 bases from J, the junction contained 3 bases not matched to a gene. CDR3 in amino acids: CASSDRQGGYGYTF. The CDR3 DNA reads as TGTGCCAGCAGTGATCGACAGGGGGGCTATGGCTACACCTTC. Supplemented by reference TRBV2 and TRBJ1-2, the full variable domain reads EPEVTQTPSHQVTQMGQEVILRCVPISNHLYFYWYRQILGQKVEFLVSFYNNEISEKSEIFDDQFSVERPDGSNFTLKIRSTKLEDSAMYFCASSDRQGGYGYTFGSGTRLTVV.